Below, 30 T cell receptor beta chains from the same sample are listed, as sequenced in a study of CD8 T cells in ankylosing spondylitis. TCRdb passed the 5' RACE reads through MiXCR, listing each CDR3 protein once. The table lists approximately 140,000 distinct CDR3 sequences, 6.5% to 8.5% of them singletons. What was sequenced was synovial fluid, either unsorted or a sorted T cell fraction (not recorded which). These receptor sequences come from a male donor with ankylosing spondylitis.

Only a few counts were recorded for this clonotype. The chain couples TRBV11-2 to TRBJ2-7; 7 bases match TRBD1. CDR3 length: 13 amino acids. Germline lookup yields CDR1 SGHAT and CDR2 FQNNGV. V was clipped by 5 bases and J by 2 bases; unmatched bases: 3. CDR3: CASSQDRPYEQYF. In DNA form, the CDR3 reads TGTGCCAGCAGCCAGGACAGGCCCTACGAGCAGTACTTC.

The chain is built from TRBV18 and TRBJ2-1, with TRBD2 identical over 7 bases. V gave up 5 bases and J gave up 8 bases; unmatched junction bases: 9. From germline, CDR1 is KGHSH and CDR2 LQKENI. The CDR3 sequence is 14 residues long. The CDR3 reads CASSGTTRGDEQFF. CDR3 bases: TGTGCCAGCTCAGGGACTACAAGGGGCGATGAGCAGTTCTTC.

This clonotype was recorded many times. The rearrangement links TRBV7-8 to TRBJ1-2, with 10 bases matching TRBD1. Germline-derived CDR1 and CDR2 are SGHVS and FQNEAQ. The J segment lost 8 bases and the V segment lost 5 bases, leaving 8 bases of the junction unmatched. The CDR3 is made up of 14 amino acids. The CDR3 sequence: CASSPDRDRGGYTF. The CDR3 DNA sequence: TGTGCCAGCAGCCCCGACCGGGACAGGGGAGGCTACACCTTC.

This clonotype has only a few counts. The J gene is TRBJ1-2, the V gene TRBV6-1; 7 bases align to TRBD1. The CDR3 extends over 13 amino acids. Germline lookup yields CDR1 MNHNS and CDR2 SASEGT. V was clipped by 5 bases and J by 10 bases; unmatched bases: 10. DNA of the CDR3: TGTGCCAGCAGTCCTATTTGGGACAGCTACTACACCTTC. This translates into CASSPIWDSYYTF.

Note on this clonotype: A much larger clonotype is one base distant, so this may be a read error. The chain employs TRBV7-2 and TRBJ2-3; D is perhaps TRBD2 (5 bases). The CDR3 length is 15 residues. Trimming pared 5 bases from V and 1 base from J, leaving 13 bases between. Germline assignment: CDR1 SGHTA and CDR2 FQGNSA. The CDR3 DNA reads TGTGCCAGCAGCCCACCGGAACTAGGCACAGATACGCAGTATTTT. Protein: CASSPPELGTDTQYF.

At least ten counts were recorded for this clonotype. The chain carries TRBV6-2 or TRBV6-3 and TRBJ2-3; weak D call: TRBD2 (5 bases). Germline-derived CDR1 and CDR2 are MNHEY and SVGEGT. Trimming took 2 bases from V and 6 from J, leaving 12 bases between them. The CDR3 is made up of 14 amino acids. CDR3 sequence (DNA): TGTGCCAGCAGTTACGTCGGGGATCCCGATACGCAGTATTTT. This translates into CASSYVGDPDTQYF.

This chain connects TRBV29-1 to TRBJ2-5; 8 bases map to TRBD1. CDR1 is SQVTM and CDR2 is ANQGSEA in the germline V gene. The CDR3 runs to 10 residues. CDR3 coding DNA: TGCGGGACAGGTAAAGAGACCCAGTACTTC. Its translation: CGTGKETQYF.

This clonotype was seen at least ten times. V is TRBV20-1 and J is TRBJ2-1; D might be TRBD2 (5 bases). CDR1 and CDR2 from the germline V gene are DFQATT and SNEGSKA (reference sequence). The V end was cut by 0 bases, the J end by 3 bases, with 12 bases between. This CDR3 contains 15 residues. Here the CDR3 DNA reads TGCAGTGCTAGAGATTTGCGGGCAGGCTACAATGAGCAGTTCTTC. Residues: CSARDLRAGYNEQFF.

The V gene is TRBV28, the J gene TRBJ1-2; D call uncertain. The germline CDR1 and CDR2 sequences are MDHEN and SYDVKM. V was shortened by 8 bases and J by 8 bases, with 18 bases between the two germline ends. The CDR3 runs to 13 residues. The CDR3 DNA reads TGTGCCAGCGGAGTGGGTTCCTTATGGGGCTACACCTTC. This translates into CASGVGSLWGYTF.

This clonotype has ten or more counts. The chain links TRBV7-2 to TRBJ2-1; a possible D gene is TRBD2 (6 bases). CDR3 length: 14 residues. V lost 5 bases and J 9 bases, leaving 17 bases between the germline ends. Germline assignment: CDR1 SGHTA and CDR2 FQGNSA. CDR3: CASSLGGSKTEQFF. The CDR3 coding sequence is TGTGCCAGCAGCCTGGGGGGATCCAAGACTGAGCAGTTCTTC.

The V gene is TRBV7-8, the J gene TRBJ2-3, with D unclear. This CDR3 comprises 13 residues. The V gene's germline CDR1 is SGHVS and CDR2 FQNEAQ. The V gene lost 1 base and the J gene lost 8 bases, with 10 bases spanning the gap. The CDR3 protein is CASSLDPSGTQYF. Here the CDR3 DNA reads TGTGCCAGCAGCTTAGACCCCTCGGGTACGCAGTATTTT.

In its sample, this clonotype was seen many times. The chain combines TRBV6-1 with TRBJ2-7; D may be TRBD2 (6 bases). Trimming removed 1 base at V and 0 bases at J, with 10 bases between. Germline V gene sequence: CDR1 MNHNS, CDR2 SASEGT. CDR3 size: 15 residues. For the CDR3, the DNA is TGTGCCAGCAGTGAAGGTGCGGGAAGCTCCTACGAGCAGTACTTC. This translates into CASSEGAGSSYEQYF.

The CDR3 nucleotides read TGCAGTGCTACTGCACTAGCCGGGTATGTGGAGGCCCAGTACTTC. Encoded protein: CSATALAGYVEAQYF. The chain carries TRBV20-1 and TRBJ2-5; D is possibly TRBD2 (6 bases). Germline V gene data show CDR1 as DFQATT and CDR2 as SNEGSKA (reference sequence). V was trimmed by 4 bases and J by 9 bases, leaving 24 bases between them. The CDR3 loop spans 15 amino acids.

The table lists this clonotype with many counts. The genes are TRBV4-3 and TRBJ2-2; 7 nucleotides line up with TRBD1. The CDR3 totals 15 residues. The trim removed 1 base at V and 5 bases at J, leaving 4 bases unmatched. Germline V gene data show CDR1 as LGHNA and CDR2 as YSLEER. For the CDR3, the DNA is TGCGCCAGCAGCCAAGCGACAGGGTGGACCGGGGAGCTGTTTTTT. Amino acid sequence: CASSQATGWTGELFF.

The chain is built from TRBV7-3 and TRBJ2-2; D call uncertain. V was shortened by 2 bases and J by 5 bases, with 15 bases between the two germline ends. This CDR3 has 16 residues. Germline lookup yields CDR1 SGHTA and CDR2 FQGTGA. CDR3 bases: TGTGCCAGCAGCTTACTCCCCGGGCAGGCAACCGGGGAGCTGTTTTTT. Its protein product is CASSLLPGQATGELFF.

The table lists this clonotype with many counts. The rearrangement joins TRBV4-3 to TRBJ1-1, with D unresolved. This CDR3 has 13 amino acids. Germline V gene sequence: CDR1 LGHNA, CDR2 YSLEER. Trimming took 1 base from V and 6 from J, leaving 9 bases between them. CDR3 DNA: TGCGCCAGCAGCCAAGCCGGAGACCCTGAAGCTTTCTTT. Translating it yields CASSQAGDPEAFF.

This chain joins TRBV7-9 and TRBJ1-4, with D hard to call. With 6 bases removed from V and 0 bases from J, the gap between germline ends came to 5 bases. CDR1 and CDR2 (germline): SEHNR, FQNEAQ (reference sequence). The CDR3 is made up of 13 amino acids. The CDR3 nucleotides are TGTGCCAGCAGTAAAACAACTAATGAAAAACTGTTTTTT. Encoded protein: CASSKTTNEKLFF.

This clonotype has ten or more counts. V and J are TRBV6-2 or TRBV6-3 and TRBJ2-3; D unclear. Germline V gene lookup returns CDR1 MNHEY and CDR2 SVGEGT. Trimming stripped 5 bases from V and 8 bases from J, with 14 bases between. The CDR3 totals 13 residues. The CDR3 DNA is TGTGCCAGCAGTCCGCTGAGGTGGGGTACGCAGTATTTT. Residues: CASSPLRWGTQYF.

This clonotype has just a few counts. DNA for the CDR3: TGCAGTGGGAGGGACAGGGATAATCAGCCCCAGCATTTT. Its protein is CSGRDRDNQPQHF. The V gene is TRBV20-1, the J gene TRBJ1-5, with 9 positions matching TRBD1. Germline values: CDR1 DFQATT, CDR2 SNEGSKA (reference sequence). This CDR3 contains 13 residues. With 7 bases clipped from V and 4 bases from J, the junction kept 5 bases outside the gene matches.

This clonotype has ten or more counts. The chain combines TRBV5-5 with TRBJ2-3; 7 bases agree with TRBD2. V was clipped by 4 bases and J by 3 bases; unmatched bases: 11. This CDR3 has 16 amino acids. Germline V gene lookup returns CDR1 SGHKS and CDR2 YYEKEE (reference sequence). The CDR3 here is CASSRGAGVQTDTQYF. DNA for the CDR3: TGTGCCAGCAGCCGCGGGGCGGGAGTTCAGACAGATACGCAGTATTTT.

This clonotype showed up many times. Here the CDR3 DNA reads TGTGCCAGCAGTGAGGTTACAGGGGGTGGTGGCTACACCTTC. Its protein product is CASSEVTGGGGYTF. The chain is built from TRBV25-1 and TRBJ1-2; TRBD1 aligns across 8 bases. Per germline, CDR1 MGHDK and CDR2 SYGVNS. CDR3 length: 14 residues. The junction had 7 bases not matched to a gene; V was cut back by 3 bases and J by 7 bases.

The V gene is TRBV10-3, the J gene TRBJ2-3; 11 bases agree with TRBD2. CDR1 and CDR2 (germline): ENHRY, SYGVKD. This CDR3 spans 15 amino acids. With V trimmed by 5 bases and J by 0 bases, 1 base remained unmatched. The CDR3 DNA is TGTGCCATCAGTCGACTAGCGGGGAGCACAGATACGCAGTATTTT. Translation: CAISRLAGSTDTQYF.

The V call is TRBV7-2, the J call TRBJ1-1; no reliable D call. The ends were cut back, 2 bases at V and 1 base at J, with 11 bases in the middle. The CDR3 totals 15 residues. Germline V CDR1 and CDR2: SGHTA, FQGNSA. The CDR3 is CASSLTAVGNTEAFF. CDR3 DNA: TGTGCCAGCAGCTTAACGGCGGTGGGGAACACTGAAGCTTTCTTT.

At least ten counts were recorded for this clonotype. The chain joins TRBV7-2 to TRBJ2-7; 8 bases fit TRBD1. V gave up 1 base and J gave up 3 bases; unmatched junction bases: 5. From germline, CDR1 is SGHTA and CDR2 FQGNSA. The CDR3 extends over 15 amino acids. CDR3 DNA: TGTGCCAGCAGCTTAGTAGGGACAGGTAACTACGAGCAGTACTTC. It specifies CASSLVGTGNYEQYF. The variable domain in full, with the rest retrieved from reference TRBV7-2 and TRBJ2-7, is GAGVSQSPSNKVTEKGKDVELRCDPISGHTALYWYRQSLGQGLEFLIYFQGNSAPDKSGLPSDRFSAERTGGSVSTLTIQRTQQEDSAVYLCASSLVGTGNYEQYFGPGTRLTVT.

The genes are TRBV28 and TRBJ2-5; D gene unclear. Trimming took 8 bases from V and 9 from J, leaving 16 bases between them. Germline V gene lookup returns CDR1 MDHEN and CDR2 SYDVKM. The CDR3 length is 12 residues. CDR3 coding DNA: TGTGCCAGCCGTTCCGGAAGAAGCTCCCAGTACTTC. It yields the protein CASRSGRSSQYF.

This clonotype was observed once. The rearrangement links TRBV3-1 to TRBJ1-3, with D possibly being TRBD1 (5 bases). The CDR3 has 14 amino acids. The V gene's germline CDR1 is LGHDT and CDR2 YNNKEL (reference sequence). V gave up 8 bases and J gave up 11 bases, with 22 bases separating them. This CDR3 is CASSQQVPWTPIYF. The CDR3 DNA follows: TGTGCCAGCTCCCAGCAGGTCCCTTGGACACCCATATATTTT.

There are many counts of this clonotype. The V and J genes are TRBV5-1 and TRBJ1-1, with 11 bases aligning to TRBD1. V trimming: 4 bases; J trimming: 0 bases; junction bases outside the gene matches: 2. Germline V gene data show CDR1 as SGHRS and CDR2 as YFSETQ. The CDR3 totals 15 residues. CDR3 region: CASSGGQGVNTEAFF. DNA of the CDR3: TGCGCCAGCAGCGGGGGACAGGGGGTGAACACTGAAGCTTTCTTT.

This clonotype showed up just a few times. This chain uses TRBV11-2 with TRBJ2-7, with 7 nucleotides matching TRBD1. The V gene end was trimmed by 1 base and the J gene end by 3 bases; junction bases not matched to a gene: 6. The CDR3 has 15 residues. Germline CDR1 SGHAT, CDR2 FQNNGV. CDR3 sequence (DNA): TGTGCCAGCAGCTTAGGCCGGGACAGCCTCTACGAGCAGTACTTC. Its protein product is CASSLGRDSLYEQYF.

Of note for this clonotype: One end of the junction is discordant with germline, which a read error may explain. V is TRBV7-9 and J is TRBJ1-3; a weak D match, TRBD1 (5 bases). CDR1 is SEHNR, CDR2 FQNEAQ, per germline (reference sequence). The CDR3 sequence is 15 residues long. The DNA of the CDR3 is TGTGCCAGCAGCGCGACAGCCGCGGCCTCTGGAAACACCATATTT. It specifies CASSATAAASGNTIF. Full variable domain (rest looked up from reference TRBV7-9 and TRBJ1-3): DTGVSQNPRHKITKRGQNVTFRCDPISEHNRLYWYRQTLGQGPEFLTYFQNEAQLEKSRLLSDRFSAERPKGSFSTLEIQRTEQGDSAMYLCASSATAAASGNTIFGEGSWLTVV.

This clonotype was counted a few times. The V call is TRBV6-5, the J call TRBJ2-7; the match to TRBD2 covers 9 bases. CDR3 length: 15 residues. J was trimmed by 4 bases and V by 4 bases; bases with no gene match: 8. Germline lookup yields CDR1 MNHEY and CDR2 SVGAGI. CDR3 protein: CASSSMASGKYEQYF. Written as DNA, the CDR3 is TGTGCCAGCAGTTCCATGGCTAGCGGGAAATACGAGCAGTACTTC.